The TCR beta chain described here comes from a study of blood T cell repertoires in COVID-19. Study context: Sites in the United States, Italy and Spain provided acute and convalescent COVID-19 samples. T cells, B-cell-depleted T cells, or PBMCs supplied cDNA or gDNA.

Original analysis: Amplification of reference gene primers provided the estimated nucleated cell counts. Assay used: immunoSEQ multiplex PCR; TCRdb lists only in-frame clones, some missing. That table furnishes V, J and clone size, whereas the DNA furnished D and trimming. Of about 50,000 clones in the sample, around 85% were seen once. The material sequenced was peripheral blood. The clonotype was recovered from a human donor in a cohort sampled during active COVID-19. The donor label of this sample is uncertain.

CDR3 DNA: TGTGCCAGCACCCAGGGGCAAGGAGAAAAACTGTTTTTT. Amino acid sequence: CASTQGQGEKLFF. This chain uses TRBV5-4 with TRBJ1-4; D perhaps matches TRBD1 (6 bases). This CDR3 spans 13 amino acids. Per the germline V gene, CDR1 is SGHNT and CDR2 is YYREEE (reference sequence). V was clipped by 6 bases and J by 8 bases, with 14 bases between them.